These T cell receptor beta chains were read from a single sample in a study of technical replicates of blood from a few donors. Data came from immunoSEQ multiplex PCR; TCRdb stores just in-frame clones and leaves some out. The top ten hold 0.34% of the sample, which has under 85,000 clones, around 96% seen once. The specimen was T cells isolated from PBMCs. These TCRs come from a human donor in good health. CDR3s include the opening cysteine and the closing phenylalanine or tryptophan. Each record gives: J gene, V gene, clone size, D gene, CDR3 protein. A D gene is named only where the DNA matches it firmly. A row's size may be missing; if present it is once, few, many or a size class.

TRBJ2-7,TRBV23-1,.,.,CASTGAGLGGGYEQYF
TRBJ2-7,TRBV28,.,TRBD1,CASRRTGSIYYEQYF
TRBJ2-5,TRBV7-3,.,TRBD2,CASSPTGTSQETQYF
TRBJ2-7,TRBV7-2,.,.,CASSLITGTYEQYF
TRBJ2-5,TRBV7-6,.,.,CVSSVTLGRGETQYF
TRBJ2-1,TRBV4-2,.,TRBD1,CASSQPWTDDRGNEQFF
TRBJ2-7,TRBV25-1,.,TRBD2,CASSVDLTGGNYEQYF
TRBJ2-7,TRBV27,few,.,CASSGSQGPLREQYF
TRBJ2-7,TRBV4-2,once,TRBD1,CASSQDSQGAYEQYF
TRBJ2-1,TRBV2,.,TRBD1,CASSGDSYGLPDSYNEQFF
TRBJ2-7,TRBV19,.,TRBD1,CASRTGTGGFQQYF
TRBJ1-2,TRBV10-3,once,TRBD1,CAIDRGDNYGYTF
TRBJ2-1,TRBV11-2,.,TRBD2,CASGLAGLDNEQFF
TRBJ2-5,TRBV7-2,.,TRBD2,CASRAGGPIQETQYF
TRBJ1-1,TRBV29-1,.,.,CSVYRRGHTEAFF
TRBJ2-1,TRBV7-8,.,TRBD2,CASSPLAVSYNEQFF
TRBJ1-4,TRBV28,.,.,CASGSAGDGKKLFF
TRBJ1-2,TRBV29-1,.,.,CSVVDSYGYTF
TRBJ2-7,TRBV13,.,.,CASSPTGNYEQYF
TRBJ2-1,TRBV4-3,.,.,CASSLGVGMGEQFF
TRBJ2-7,TRBV6-5,.,TRBD1,CASGRQGYEQYF
TRBJ1-5,TRBV28,.,.,CASSNFRVSPQPQHF
TRBJ1-3,TRBV20-1,.,.,CSASIGNTIYF
TRBJ1-4,TRBV4-1,.,TRBD1,CASSQPGGIILELFF
TRBJ2-7,TRBV19,.,TRBD2,CASSIEGGRKPYEQYF
TRBJ2-5,TRBV11-2,.,.,CASSLDQGGYQETQYF
TRBJ1-1,TRBV7-9,.,.,CASSPPTGNTEAFF
TRBJ2-7,TRBV27,.,TRBD2,CASRQSGSSYEQYF
TRBJ2-5,TRBV5-1,.,.,CASSFRGGGLETQYF
TRBJ2-1,TRBV6-5,.,TRBD2,CASSYSVAGYNEQFF
TRBJ2-1,TRBV5-1,.,.,CASSNLGLSSYNEQFF
TRBJ2-4,TRBV14,.,.,CASSQASFGKNIQYF
TRBJ1-5,TRBV20-1,.,.,CSARAEDSQHF
TRBJ1-5,TRBV9,.,.,CASSAGGIQPQHF
TRBJ2-6,TRBV18,.,.,CASSPQGSGANVLTF
TRBJ2-7,TRBV5-6,once,.,CASSIPRAADYEQYF
TRBJ1-2,TRBV7-9,.,TRBD1,CASSLKPGQENGYTF
TRBJ2-1,TRBV7-6,.,.,CASSPETGVYNEQFF
TRBJ1-1,TRBV6-5,.,TRBD1,CASSHLQGARNTEAFF
TRBJ2-3,TRBV2,.,.,CASKSGPDTQYF
TRBJ2-7,TRBV7-8,.,.,CASSLAGGVNSYEQYF
TRBJ2-3,TRBV2,.,TRBD2,CASRNPGLAGGDTQYF
TRBJ2-5,TRBV5-6,.,TRBD2,CASSFGMAGGYQETQYF
TRBJ2-5,TRBV11-2,.,TRBD2,CASGRDYTETQYF
TRBJ1-2,TRBV7-9,.,TRBD1,CASSLGTGSLWGYTF
TRBJ2-6,TRBV29-1,.,.,CSVERGFSGSPVLTF
TRBJ1-3,TRBV9,.,.,CASSMGNTIYF
TRBJ1-1,TRBV6-5,.,.,CASSYTGGEAFF
TRBJ1-1,TRBV28,.,TRBD1,CASRPRTGSTEAFF
TRBJ2-7,TRBV7-6,.,TRBD1,CASSLGIAGTGGIYEQYF
TRBJ2-7,TRBV7-9,.,TRBD2,CASSFTSARVYEQYF
TRBJ2-7,TRBV18,.,TRBD1,CASSAGTGDGEQYF
TRBJ2-2,TRBV9,.,TRBD2,CASSVDGGRAPGELFF
TRBJ1-2,TRBV27,.,.,CASSLGGPGYTF
TRBJ2-1,TRBV4-3,.,.,CASSQGTLYNEQFF
TRBJ2-3,TRBV11-3,.,TRBD2,CASSSRLAGVYSTDTQYF
TRBJ2-3,TRBV9,.,TRBD2,CASSDSGRWWEDTQYF
TRBJ2-5,TRBV7-3,.,TRBD1,CASSKTGGAGETQYF
TRBJ2-5,TRBV19,once,.,CASSGSSFQETQYF